Presented here are 9 T cell receptor beta chains from one specimen sequenced in a study of blood T cell repertoires in COVID-19. Produced via immunoSEQ multiplex PCR; TCRdb's table is partial and in-frame only. This sample carries under 85,000 clones, 90% of them seen once, and the ten largest clones take 5.3%. Sequencing was performed on peripheral blood. All receptors derive from a man aged 50-59 years with acute or convalescent COVID-19.

CDR3 residues: CASSSLLRGRAAYEQYF. DNA for the CDR3: TGTGCCAGCAGTTCCCTATTAAGAGGGAGGGCCGCCTACGAGCAGTACTTC. V gene TRBV27 combines with J gene TRBJ2-7; 7 nucleotides agree with TRBD2. There are 17 residues in the CDR3. CDR1 and CDR2 from the germline V gene are MNHEY and SMNVEV (reference sequence). The ends lost 4 bases at V and 2 bases at J; junction bases unmatched: 14.

This chain links TRBV5-6 with TRBJ2-2; a weak D match, TRBD2 (5 bases). Germline values: CDR1 SGHDT, CDR2 YYEEEE. The CDR3 is 19 amino acids. The V gene lost 1 base and the J gene lost 1 base, with 20 bases spanning the gap. CDR3: CASSLLNESPAGNTGELFF. The CDR3 DNA reads as TGTGCCAGCAGCTTGCTCAACGAAAGTCCGGCGGGGAACACCGGGGAGCTGTTTTTT.

The rearrangement joins TRBV4-1 to TRBJ1-5; 7 positions agree with TRBD1. This CDR3 has 16 amino acids. V was clipped by 0 bases and J by 2 bases; unmatched bases: 4. CDR1 and CDR2 from the germline V gene are MGHRA and YSYEKL. The CDR3 sequence: CASSQDVGTGNQPQHF. The CDR3, as DNA: TGCGCCAGCAGCCAAGATGTGGGGACAGGCAATCAGCCCCAGCATTTT.

The rearrangement uses TRBV4-1 and TRBJ1-3; no clear D. V was shortened by 0 bases and J by 7 bases, with 7 bases between the two germline ends. CDR3 size: 13 residues. Germline V lookup: CDR1 MGHRA, CDR2 YSYEKL. CDR3 coding DNA: TGCGCCAGCAGCCAAGATAAAATTAACACCATATATTTT. Protein: CASSQDKINTIYF.

J is TRBJ1-3 and V is TRBV5-1; D perhaps matches TRBD1 (5 bases). V lost 3 bases and J 0 bases, leaving 10 bases between the germline ends. Germline V gene sequence: CDR1 SGHRS, CDR2 YFSETQ. The CDR3 contains 15 residues. Written as DNA, the CDR3 is TGCGCCAGCAGCTCGCAGGGCCTCTCTGGAAACACCATATATTTT. It encodes CASSSQGLSGNTIYF.

The V call is TRBV19, the J call TRBJ2-7, with 11 bases lining up with TRBD1. The CDR3 contains 14 residues. CDR1 LNHDA and CDR2 SQIVND come from the germline V gene (reference sequence). The J segment lost 4 bases and the V segment lost 5 bases, leaving 4 bases of the junction unmatched. The CDR3 protein is CASSPGQGGYEQYF. CDR3 sequence (DNA): TGTGCCAGTAGTCCGGGACAGGGGGGTTACGAGCAGTACTTC.

The rearrangement joins TRBV5-6 to TRBJ2-6, with D possibly TRBD1 on 5 matching bases. The CDR3 sequence is 16 residues long. Germline V gives CDR1 SGHDT, CDR2 YYEEEE. V was clipped by 5 bases and J by 0 bases, with 12 bases between them. In DNA form, the CDR3 reads TGTGCCAGCAGACTAAGACAGTTCTCTGGGGCCAACGTCCTGACTTTC. Protein product: CASRLRQFSGANVLTF.

This rearrangement joins TRBV6-4 to TRBJ2-2; possible D gene TRBD2, 5 bases. Trimming removed 8 bases at V and 4 bases at J, with 14 bases between. Germline V gives CDR1 MRHNA, CDR2 SNTAGT. This CDR3 has 14 amino acids. The CDR3 region has the DNA TGTGCCAGCCGGGATCAGGCCAGCACCGGGGAGCTGTTTTTT. It is translated as CASRDQASTGELFF.

V and J are TRBV6-5 and TRBJ2-7, with TRBD1 matching 10 bases. Germline CDR1 and CDR2: MNHEY and SVGAGI. This CDR3 comprises 14 residues. Trimming at V came to 6 bases and at J to 3 bases, leaving 5 bases not matched to a gene. CDR3 DNA: TGTGCCAGCAGACCGGGACAGGGGCTCTACGAGCAGTACTTC. Amino acids: CASRPGQGLYEQYF.